This T cell receptor (beta chain) was identified in a study of blood T cells in healthy people across ages. This clonotype showed up just once. PCR was performed a second time for 7 to 11 cycles using a sample-barcoded 5' primer and a J-beta primer mix. TCRdb ran MiXCR on the 5' RACE reads and lists one entry per CDR3 protein. The table has hundreds of thousands of distinct CDR3 sequences, under 30% seen once. This CDR3 is built from 15 residues. Germline lookup yields CDR1 SGHRS and CDR2 YFSETQ. Trimming took off 0 bases at V and 1 base at J, with 7 bases between the two ends. J is TRBJ2-2 and V is TRBV5-1; tentative D call: TRBD1 (5 bases). The source material was blood. The TCR was taken from an elderly woman in good health. The chain's CDR3 is CASSLATGNTGELFF. CDR3 nucleotides: TGCGCCAGCAGCTTGGCCACAGGGAACACCGGGGAGCTGTTTTTT.